This is a list of T cell receptor beta chains from one sample in a study of shared clonotypes between healthy human individuals. Clones were sequenced by immunoSEQ multiplex PCR, and TCRdb holds only the in-frame ones, with some missing. The sample carries about 2.1 million clones, just over 90% recorded once. Material: naive CD8+ T cells from PBMCs. The receptors originated from a man aged 18 to 30 in good health. Some clones in this sample may be carry-over from other donors' samples. Both conserved end residues are part of each CDR3. D genes are given only for firm matches. A row's size may be missing; if present it is once, few, many or a size class.

TRBJ2-7	TRBD2	TRBV28	-	CASSNGLAEASEQYF	TGTGCCAGCAGCAATGGACTAGCGGAGGCCTCTGAGCAGTACTTC
TRBJ2-1	-	TRBV27	-	CATSGVLAPRTDEQFF	TGTGCCACCTCAGGGGTCCTAGCCCCTCGAACGGATGAGCAGTTCTTC
TRBJ1-5	TRBD1	TRBV6-4	-	CASSPDRGHQPQHF	TGTGCCAGCAGTCCGGACAGGGGGCATCAGCCCCAGCATTTT
TRBJ2-3	-	TRBV13	once	CASSQDTASTDTQYF	TGTGCCAGCAGCCAAGATACCGCTAGCACAGATACGCAGTATTTT
TRBJ2-2	TRBD1	TRBV19	once	CASNLGTAPYTGELFF	TGTGCCAGCAATCTCGGGACAGCGCCCTACACCGGGGAGCTGTTTTTT
TRBJ2-7	-	TRBV7-8	once	CASSLRLDQYEQYF	TGTGCCAGCAGCCTCCGACTAGATCAATACGAGCAGTACTTC
TRBJ1-3	TRBD1	TRBV27	-	CASSLTGQVGNTIYF	TGTGCCAGCAGCCTGACGGGACAGGTCGGAAACACCATATATTTT
TRBJ1-3	-	TRBV4-3	-	CASSQAIHSGNTIYF	TGCGCCAGCAGCCAGGCCATACACTCTGGAAACACCATATATTTT
TRBJ2-4	-	TRBV15	-	CATSEVAVAKNIQYF	TGTGCCACCAGCGAAGTCGCCGTAGCCAAAAACATTCAGTACTTC
TRBJ2-7	-	TRBV4-2	-	CASSQAYGGISYEQYF	TGTGCCAGCAGCCAAGCCTACGGAGGGATTTCCTACGAGCAGTACTTC
TRBJ1-1	-	TRBV11-2	-	CASSLDKFNTEAFF	TGTGCCAGCAGCTTAGATAAGTTCAACACTGAAGCTTTCTTT